The 21 T cell receptor beta chains below were found in one sample sequenced in a study of blood T cells in healthy people across ages. For the second PCR, which ran for about 6 to 11 cycles, a sample-barcoded 5' primer and a J-beta primer mix were used. TCRdb analysed the 5' RACE reads with MiXCR anew, one entry per CDR3 protein. The sample holds about 1.8 million distinct CDR3 sequences, around half seen once. The sample comprised blood. The receptors stem from a woman in her forties in good health.

This clonotype has more than one count but fewer than ten. The chain combines TRBV4-2 with TRBJ2-1, with 9 bases aligning to TRBD2. This CDR3 has 15 residues. After removal of 3 bases from V and 5 bases from J, the junction contained 5 bases not matched to a gene. CDR1 is LGHNA and CDR2 is YNFKEQ in the germline V gene. The CDR3 region has the DNA TGTGCCAGCAGCCATTCAAGCGGGGGGAACAATGAGCAGTTCTTC. It specifies CASSHSSGGNNEQFF.

The chain carries TRBV5-6 and TRBJ1-2; no firm D call. V was clipped by 0 bases and J by 8 bases, with 11 bases between them. Germline loops: CDR1 SGHDT, CDR2 YYEEEE. The CDR3 is 13 amino acids. The CDR3 here is CASSLGRGEGYTF. CDR3 DNA sequence: TGTGCCAGCAGCTTGGGCCGGGGAGAGGGCTACACCTTC.

This clonotype was seen more than once but under ten times. V usage is TRBV5-1 and J usage is TRBJ2-3; 13 nucleotides agree with TRBD2. CDR1 is SGHRS, CDR2 YFSETQ, per germline. CDR3 length: 15 residues. V shed 4 bases and J 4 bases; nucleotides not matched to a gene: 3. The CDR3, as DNA: TGCGCCAGCAGCCGACTAGCGGGGGGCGCAGATACGCAGTATTTT. This sequence encodes CASSRLAGGADTQYF.

The chain joins TRBV11-1 to TRBJ2-5; 9 bases agree with TRBD2. CDR1 SGHAT and CDR2 FQDESV come from the germline V gene (reference sequence). The CDR3 sequence is 16 residues long. The ends lost 4 bases at V and 7 bases at J; junction bases unmatched: 13. For the CDR3, the DNA is TGTGCCAGCAGCTCCCAGACTAGCGGTCGGGCGGGGACCCAGTACTTC. Translated: CASSSQTSGRAGTQYF. The variable domain in full, with the rest retrieved from reference TRBV11-1 and TRBJ2-5, is EAEVAQSPRYKITEKSQAVAFWCDPISGHATLYWYRQILGQGPELLVQFQDESVVDDSQLPKDRFSAERLKGVDSTLKIQPAELGDSAMYLCASSSQTSGRAGTQYFGPGTRLLVL.

The chain employs TRBV20-1 and TRBJ1-6, with TRBD1 as a possible D gene (6 bases). The germline CDR1 and CDR2 sequences are DFQATT and SNEGSKA (reference sequence). This CDR3 is built from 17 residues. Between the trimmed V and J ends, which lost 3 bases and 3 bases, there was a span of 18 bases. Here the CDR3 reads CSAREPGQLYYNSPLHF. In nucleotides, the CDR3 is TGCAGTGCTAGGGAACCGGGACAACTATACTATAATTCACCCCTCCACTTT.

In its sample, this clonotype was seen a few times. V usage is TRBV28 and J usage is TRBJ2-1, with a weak D call TRBD2 (7 bases). Germline V gene sequence: CDR1 MDHEN, CDR2 SYDVKM. The CDR3 is 14 amino acids. Deletions cut 6 bases from V and 8 bases from J, with 17 bases between. The CDR3 DNA reads TGTGCCAGCAGAGCTGGCAGGGGAGGGGATGAGCAGTTCTTC. Its translation is CASRAGRGGDEQFF. Variable domain in full (rest from reference TRBV28 and TRBJ2-1): DVKVTQSSRYLVKRTGEKVFLECVQDMDHENMFWYRQDPGLGLRLIYFSYDVKMKEKGDIPEGYSVSREKKERFSLILESASTNQTSMYLCASRAGRGGDEQFFGPGTRLTVL.

V and J are TRBV24-1 and TRBJ2-1, with 8 bases identical to TRBD1. CDR3 size: 18 residues. CDR1 and CDR2 (germline): KGHDR, SFDVKD. The ends lost 6 bases at V and 5 bases at J; junction bases unmatched: 17. In DNA, the CDR3 is TGTGCCACCAGTATAGGACAGGGCAGTTCCTCGGACGACAATGAGCAGTTCTTC. It specifies CATSIGQGSSSDDNEQFF.

The gene calls are TRBV4-3 and TRBJ2-5, with TRBD1 as a possible D gene (6 bases). This CDR3 comprises 15 residues. The V gene's germline CDR1 is LGHNA and CDR2 YSLEER. The V and J ends lost 4 bases and 5 bases respectively, with 17 bases between them. CDR3 DNA sequence: TGCGCCAGCAGCCTTGCCTGGGGGCTGGGGGAGACCCAGTACTTC. This gives the protein CASSLAWGLGETQYF.

The chain couples TRBV6-5 to TRBJ2-1, with D maybe TRBD2 (6 bases). This CDR3 has 16 residues. The germline gives CDR1 MNHEY, CDR2 SVGAGI. V was shortened by 2 bases and J by 4 bases, with 15 bases between the two germline ends. The CDR3 sequence: CASSYEFGGTYNEQFF. CDR3 nucleotides: TGTGCCAGCAGTTACGAATTTGGGGGGACGTACAATGAGCAGTTCTTC.

This chain joins TRBV6-2 or TRBV6-3 and TRBJ2-6, with 7 bases fitting TRBD2. Trimming took 0 bases from V and 0 from J; bases not matched to a gene: 8. The length of the CDR3 is 19 residues. CDR1 and CDR2 from the germline V gene are MNHEY and SVGEGT. CDR3 DNA: TGTGCCAGCAGTTACTCCCGGGTGCGGGGGAGCTCTGGGGCCAACGTCCTGACTTTC. This translates into CASSYSRVRGSSGANVLTF.

V is TRBV29-1 and J is TRBJ2-1; 15 positions match TRBD2. The germline gives CDR1 SQVTM, CDR2 ANQGSEA. With V trimmed by 6 bases and J by 3 bases, 9 bases remained unmatched. The CDR3 consists of 17 residues. The DNA of the CDR3 is TGCAGCGTGGGAGGACTAGCGGGGGGGCAGGACTACAATGAGCAGTTCTTC. It codes for CSVGGLAGGQDYNEQFF.

A single count supports this clonotype. The chain links TRBV24-1 to TRBJ2-3; the match to TRBD2 covers 11 bases. Germline assignment: CDR1 KGHDR and CDR2 SFDVKD. The CDR3 runs to 14 residues. The ends lost 8 bases at V and 5 bases at J; junction bases unmatched: 5. The CDR3 DNA is TGTGCCACCACTAGCGGGGGGACCGGAGATACGCAGTATTTT. Encoded protein: CATTSGGTGDTQYF.

This clonotype was observed a few times. The chain carries TRBV6-5 and TRBJ1-1, with 8 bases matching TRBD1. Unmatched junction bases numbered 0, after V lost 8 bases and J lost 1 base. Per germline, CDR1 MNHEY and CDR2 SVGAGI. The CDR3 has 12 residues. CDR3 in amino acids: CASGQGNTEAFF. CDR3 coding DNA: TGTGCCAGCGGACAGGGGAACACTGAAGCTTTCTTT.

This chain connects TRBV29-1 to TRBJ2-1; 10 positions agree with TRBD1. CDR3 size: 12 residues. Germline CDR1 reads SQVTM; CDR2 reads ANQGSEA. V shed 7 bases, J shed 9 bases, and the junction held 6 bases outside the gene matches. CDR3 loop: CSGDRGRGEQFF. CDR3 bases: TGCAGCGGCGACAGGGGGCGCGGTGAGCAGTTCTTC.

This clonotype appeared a few times. The rearrangement uses TRBV4-2 and TRBJ1-1; D gene uncertain. Between the trimmed V and J ends, which lost 0 bases and 4 bases, there was a span of 18 bases. Germline V gene sequence: CDR1 LGHNA, CDR2 YNFKEQ. The CDR3 runs to 17 residues. DNA for the CDR3: TGTGCCAGCAGCCAAGATAATATTGGGCGTCCGGGCACTGAAGCTTTCTTT. It translates to CASSQDNIGRPGTEAFF.

This clonotype was detected only a few times. The J gene is TRBJ2-7, the V gene TRBV28; a weak D match, TRBD2 (5 bases). V lost 6 bases to trimming and J lost 2 bases, with 8 bases between them. Germline CDR1 and CDR2: MDHEN and SYDVKM. This CDR3 region has 12 residues. The CDR3 here is CASRGRAYEQYF. As DNA, the CDR3 is TGTGCCAGCAGAGGGAGAGCCTACGAGCAGTACTTC.

The genes are TRBV6-4 and TRBJ2-1; the D gene is possibly TRBD1 (5 bases). This CDR3 contains 15 residues. V shed 7 bases and J shed 8 bases, with 21 bases lying between them. The germline CDR1 and CDR2 sequences are MRHNA and SNTAGT. CDR3 sequence (DNA): TGTGCCAGCATTCTACAGTCAGGGAAAATCCATGAGCAGTTCTTC. Amino acids: CASILQSGKIHEQFF.

The genes are TRBV6-2 or TRBV6-3 and TRBJ2-5; 7 bases align to TRBD1. The J call may be wrong; the DNA end is better matched by TRBJ2-7. CDR3 length: 15 residues. Germline CDR1 and CDR2: MNHEY and SVGEGT. The CDR3 here is CASRDRTGGHYEQYF. The CDR3 DNA reads as TGTGCCAGCAGGGATAGGACAGGTGGTCACTACGAGCAGTACTTC.

V gene TRBV7-2 combines with J gene TRBJ1-5, with D maybe TRBD1 (6 bases). V dropped 4 bases and J dropped 3 bases, with 13 bases sitting between them. The CDR3 spans 15 residues. Germline values: CDR1 SGHTA, CDR2 FQGNSA. The CDR3 loop is CASSSRTGNNQPQHF. The CDR3 nucleotides are TGTGCCAGCAGCTCAAGAACAGGGAACAATCAGCCCCAGCATTTT.

The V and J genes are TRBV6-4 and TRBJ2-5; D may be TRBD2 (5 bases). V lost 1 base and J 11 bases, leaving 17 bases between the germline ends. The CDR3 spans 14 residues. Germline CDR1 is MRHNA and CDR2 is SNTAGT. The CDR3 DNA reads TGTGCCAGCAGTGACTTAAGTGGCGGGCATGAGCAGTACTTC. Amino acids: CASSDLSGGHEQYF.

The rearrangement joins TRBV7-9 to TRBJ2-1, with D unclear. Trimming shortened V by 5 bases and J by 15 bases, and 17 bases separated the two germline ends. This CDR3 has 12 residues. From germline, CDR1 is SEHNR and CDR2 FQNEAQ (reference sequence). The CDR3 reads CASSTSKVSAFF. Here the CDR3 DNA reads TGTGCCAGCAGCACAAGCAAAGTGAGTGCGTTCTTC.